These 2 T cell receptor beta chains came from one sample sequenced in a study of PD-L1 blockade in urothelial cancer. Assay used: immunoSEQ multiplex PCR; TCRdb lists only in-frame clones, some missing. This table has around 70,000 clones, over 80% appearing once. Regarding time point: pretreatment peripheral blood. The source material was PBMCs, sampled around atezolizumab (anti-PD-L1) treatment. These receptors all come from a woman between 70 and 85 years old with urothelial cancer.

This clone was seen just once. The chain uses TRBV18 and TRBJ2-2; D not resolved. CDR1 is KGHSH, CDR2 LQKENI, per germline. Trimming removed 4 bases at V and 1 base at J, with 7 bases between. The CDR3 consists of 14 residues. CDR3 nucleotide sequence: TGTGCCAGCTCACGAAGACAGAACACCGGGGAGCTGTTTTTT. As protein: CASSRRQNTGELFF.

This chain links TRBV11-2 with TRBJ2-1, with 8 nucleotides matching TRBD1. The CDR3 contains 18 residues. The germline V gene has CDR1 SGHAT and CDR2 FQNNGV. The V gene end was trimmed by 5 bases and the J gene end by 4 bases; junction bases not matched to a gene: 16. In nucleotides, the CDR3 is TGTGCCAGCAGCACAAGAGGGTCGGGGCAGGGGGCTTACAATGAGCAGTTCTTC. This codes for CASSTRGSGQGAYNEQFF.